This is a list of T cell receptor beta chains from one sample in a study of T cells in Graves' hyperthyroidism and ophthalmopathy. Each CDR3 protein gets one entry after TCRdb re-called the multiplex PCR reads with MiXCR. The data show about 600,000 distinct CDR3 sequences, with over 12% seen just once and roughly 7% held by the top ten. Material: blood. These receptors were obtained from a woman aged 18-35 years with Graves' ophthalmopathy. Both conserved end residues are part of each CDR3. The order of the fields is clone size, J gene, V gene, D gene, CDR3 protein, CDR3 DNA. A D gene is named only where the DNA matches it firmly. Clone sizes are given selectively: once, few, many, or a class where the clone is expanded.

>few|TRBJ2-1|TRBV12-5|TRBD2
CASDAGTSGHYNEQFF
TGTGCTAGTGATGCAGGGACTAGCGGCCACTACAATGAGCAGTTCTTC
>.|TRBJ1-1|TRBV20-1|.
CSVRGERFPTNTEAFF
TGCAGTGTCAGAGGAGAGAGATTCCCAACGAACACTGAAGCTTTCTTT
>many|TRBJ1-6|TRBV28|.
CASIIGTSNSPLHF
TGTGCCAGCATTATCGGGACGTCGAATTCACCCCTCCACTTT
>many|TRBJ2-5|TRBV28|TRBD1
CASSQPGQKETQYF
TGTGCCAGCAGTCAACCGGGACAGAAAGAGACCCAGTACTTC
>many|TRBJ2-7|TRBV20-1|TRBD2
CSATPGTSGTYEQYF
TGCAGTGCTACTCCCGGGACTAGCGGGACCTACGAGCAGTACTTC
>few|TRBJ1-6|TRBV6-1|.
CASSITAVNNSPLHF
TGTGCCAGCAGTATCACAGCCGTCAATAATTCACCCCTCCACTTT
>.|TRBJ2-2|TRBV9|.
CASSPSSTYTGELFF
TGTGCCAGCAGCCCTTCGTCTACTTACACCGGGGAGCTGTTTTTT
>many|TRBJ1-4|TRBV28|.
CASSPVATNEKLFF
TGTGCCAGCAGCCCAGTCGCAACTAATGAAAAACTGTTTTTT
>many|TRBJ1-2|TRBV30|.
CAWSVYERTATGYTF
TGTGCCTGGAGTGTTTATGAGAGGACAGCGACTGGCTACACCTTC
>.|TRBJ2-2|TRBV27|TRBD2
CASSWAQTSGSETGEPFF
TGTGCCAGCAGTTGGGCCCAGACTAGCGGGAGTGAAACCGGGGAGCCGTTTTTT
>.|TRBJ2-7|TRBV15|.
CATSRDLGAEYEQYF
TGTGCCACCAGCAGAGATCTGGGGGCGGAGTACGAGCAGTACTTC
>.|TRBJ2-1|TRBV7-6|TRBD2
CASSPSTSGRHNEQFF
TGTGCCAGCAGCCCGTCGACTAGCGGGCGCCACAATGAGCAGTTCTTC
>once|TRBJ2-2|TRBV4-1|TRBD1
CASSQESGWTGSTGELFF
TGCGCCAGCAGCCAAGAGTCAGGGTGGACAGGGAGCACCGGGGAGCTGTTTTTT
>.|TRBJ1-3|TRBV5-1|.
CASSFDGSGNTIYF
TGCGCCAGCAGCTTCGACGGCTCTGGAAACACCATATATTTT